Listed here are 21 T cell receptor beta chains from one sample, sequenced in a study of T-cell memory formation after mild COVID-19. TCRdb itself ran the 5' RACE reads through MiXCR, one entry per CDR3 protein. In the table there are around 440,000 distinct CDR3 sequences, around a sixth of which are singletons. The sequencing sample was made of PBMCs or a T cell subset sorted from them (not recorded which). The receptors were sampled from an adult woman who had mild COVID-19 (a few samples of this study predate the infection). Cell type and time point are not known.

The gene calls are TRBV12-3 or TRBV12-4 and TRBJ2-3; TRBD2 is a possible D gene (5 bases). Trimming cost V 1 base and J 2 bases, with 16 bases left between them. This CDR3 has 17 residues. CDR3 DNA sequence: TGTGCCAGCAGTTTAGGTGTTCTAGCAAGGTCCACAGATACGCAGTATTTT. This codes for CASSLGVLARSTDTQYF.

This rearrangement joins TRBV12-3 or TRBV12-4 to TRBJ2-7; 7 bases map to TRBD1. The CDR3 sequence is 18 residues long. Losses at the gene ends were 4 bases for V and 0 bases for J; bases not matched to a gene: 15. For the CDR3, the DNA is TGTGCCAGCAGTTCACGACTCACCGGGACAGTGTACTCCTACGAGCAGTACTTC. It translates to CASSSRLTGTVYSYEQYF.

The rearrangement uses TRBV11-2 and TRBJ2-3, with 9 bases matching TRBD2. The V gene's germline CDR1 is SGHAT and CDR2 FQNNGV. Unmatched junction bases numbered 7, after V lost 4 bases and J lost 5 bases. There are 15 residues in the CDR3. DNA for the CDR3: TGTGCCAGCAGCTCGCGGGGGGGCGGGGGAGATACGCAGTATTTT. It codes for CASSSRGGGGDTQYF.

V and J are TRBV27 and TRBJ2-7; the match to TRBD1 covers 7 bases. Per germline, CDR1 MNHEY and CDR2 SMNVEV (reference sequence). V lost 4 bases to trimming and J lost 3 bases; unmatched junction nucleotides: 3. The CDR3 runs 13 residues. The CDR3 sequence: CASSWDSYYEQYF. CDR3 DNA: TGTGCCAGCAGTTGGGACAGCTACTACGAGCAGTACTTC.

This clonotype occurred a few times. The J gene is TRBJ2-1, the V gene TRBV3-1; 10 positions agree with TRBD1. The CDR3 loop spans 15 amino acids. V shed 3 bases, J shed 7 bases, and the junction held 6 bases outside the gene matches. Germline V gene sequence: CDR1 LGHDT, CDR2 YNNKEL (reference sequence). DNA for the CDR3: TGTGCCAGCAGCCACCGGGACAGGGGAAGGAATGAGCAGTTCTTC. Protein product: CASSHRDRGRNEQFF.

The V gene is TRBV5-6, the J gene TRBJ2-7; perhaps D is TRBD1 or TRBD2 (5 bases each). The V and J ends lost 2 bases and 3 bases respectively, with 12 bases between them. Germline CDR1 reads SGHDT; CDR2 reads YYEEEE. The CDR3 consists of 14 residues. CDR3 loop: CASSFNGDVYEQYF. The CDR3 DNA is TGTGCCAGCAGCTTCAACGGGGACGTCTACGAGCAGTACTTC.

This clonotype was counted only a few times. This chain uses TRBV7-9 with TRBJ1-1; D gene uncertain. The CDR3 is 13 amino acids. The V and J ends lost 5 bases and 5 bases respectively, with 12 bases between them. CDR1 and CDR2 (germline): SEHNR, FQNEAQ (reference sequence). CDR3 amino acids: CASSGLPGTEAFF. CDR3 DNA: TGTGCCAGCAGCGGTCTGCCTGGGACTGAAGCTTTCTTT. Complete variable domain (other parts from reference TRBV7-9 and TRBJ1-1): DTGVSQNPRHKITKRGQNVTFRCDPISEHNRLYWYRQTLGQGPEFLTYFQNEAQLEKSRLLSDRFSAERPKGSFSTLEIQRTEQGDSAMYLCASSGLPGTEAFFGQGTRLTVV.

This clonotype has more than one count but fewer than ten. The chain couples TRBV20-1 to TRBJ2-2, with TRBD1 identical over 7 bases. Germline assignment: CDR1 DFQATT and CDR2 SNEGSKA (reference sequence). Trimming at V came to 2 bases and at J to 6 bases, leaving 6 bases not matched to a gene. This CDR3 has 14 residues. The CDR3: CSARPQGDAGELFF. CDR3 DNA: TGCAGTGCTAGACCTCAGGGGGACGCCGGGGAGCTGTTTTTT.

This clonotype was counted a few times. This rearrangement joins TRBV4-2 to TRBJ2-1; TRBD1 might be the D (6 bases). V lost 0 bases and J 15 bases, leaving 21 bases between the germline ends. The CDR3 contains 15 residues. Germline lookup yields CDR1 LGHNA and CDR2 YNFKEQ. CDR3 amino acids: CASSQDGLQGNRPFF. In DNA form, the CDR3 reads TGTGCCAGCAGCCAAGATGGGCTTCAGGGGAATAGGCCGTTCTTC.

In its sample, this clonotype was seen a few times. The rearrangement uses TRBV20-1 and TRBJ1-5, with D hard to call. The V end was cut by 1 base, the J end by 7 bases, with 5 bases between. The V gene's germline CDR1 is DFQATT and CDR2 SNEGSKA (reference sequence). CDR3 length: 11 residues. CDR3 DNA: TGCAGTGCTAGAGGGGTGCAGCCCCAGCATTTT. This sequence encodes CSARGVQPQHF.

This clonotype was seen many times. The chain has TRBV10-3 and TRBJ2-7; perhaps TRBD1 as D (6 bases). V lost 8 bases and J 0 bases, leaving 14 bases between the germline ends. The CDR3 has 14 residues. Germline loops: CDR1 ENHRY, CDR2 SYGVKD. The CDR3 reads CAIGRQERSYEQYF. For the CDR3, the DNA is TGTGCCATCGGCAGACAGGAGCGCTCCTACGAGCAGTACTTC.

At least ten counts were recorded for this clonotype. V is TRBV15 and J is TRBJ2-6; tentative D call: TRBD1 (5 bases). The CDR3 covers 16 residues. Trimming stripped 4 bases from V and 0 bases from J, with 10 bases between. In germline, CDR1 is LNHNV, CDR2 YYDKDF (reference sequence). As DNA, the CDR3 is TGTGCCACCAGCACCCCCAGGGTCTCTGGGGCCAACGTCCTGACTTTC. Translation gives CATSTPRVSGANVLTF. The full variable domain, in which reference TRBV15 and TRBJ2-6 provide the parts outside the CDR3, is DAMVIQNPRYQVTQFGKPVTLSCSQTLNHNVMYWYQQKSSQAPKLLFHYYDKDFNNEADTPDNFQSRRPNTSFCFLDIRSPGLGDTAMYLCATSTPRVSGANVLTFGAGSRLTVL.

The V and J genes are TRBV5-6 and TRBJ2-7; TRBD1 might be the D (7 bases). This CDR3 spans 17 amino acids. The germline gives CDR1 SGHDT, CDR2 YYEEEE. The V gene lost 2 bases and the J gene lost 3 bases, with 21 bases spanning the gap. CDR3 coding DNA: TGTGCCAGCAGCTTTGCTCAGGCAGGGGGGATCCTCTACGAGCAGTACTTC. This sequence encodes CASSFAQAGGILYEQYF.

The chain combines TRBV4-1 with TRBJ1-1; 7 bases align to TRBD1. Germline values: CDR1 MGHRA, CDR2 YSYEKL. V trimming: 4 bases; J trimming: 6 bases; junction bases outside the gene matches: 8. The CDR3 has 14 amino acids. The CDR3 coding sequence is TGCGCCAGCAGCCCGCTCGACAGGGCCGCTGAAGCTTTCTTT. Its protein product is CASSPLDRAAEAFF.

This clonotype was observed a handful of times. The chain links TRBV5-1 to TRBJ2-2; no clear D gene. Germline V CDR1 and CDR2: SGHRS, YFSETQ. This CDR3 contains 17 residues. The V end lost 0 bases, the J end lost 7 bases, and 19 bases lay between the germline ends. CDR3 nucleotides: TGCGCCAGCAGCTTGGCCCCGGTCGCCGGAATCGTCGGGGAGCTGTTTTTT. Translating gives CASSLAPVAGIVGELFF. Looking up the rest from reference TRBV5-1 and TRBJ2-2 gives the full variable domain: KAGVTQTPRYLIKTRGQQVTLSCSPISGHRSVSWYQQTPGQGLQFLFEYFSETQRNKGNFPGRFSGRQFSNSRSEMNVSTLELGDSALYLCASSLAPVAGIVGELFFGEGSRLTVL.

V gene TRBV6-4 combines with J gene TRBJ1-1; D unresolved. Looked up from germline, CDR1 is MRHNA and CDR2 is SNTAGT. V shed 3 bases and J shed 5 bases, with 13 bases lying between them. CDR3 length: 14 amino acids. CDR3 loop: CASSESGGLTEAFF. The CDR3 DNA reads as TGTGCCAGCAGTGAATCAGGTGGATTGACTGAAGCTTTCTTT.

This clonotype turned up a few times. The J gene is TRBJ2-5, the V gene TRBV5-1; D possibly matches TRBD1 or TRBD2 (6 bases each). The CDR3 loop spans 14 amino acids. Per germline, CDR1 SGHRS and CDR2 YFSETQ. Trimming stripped 5 bases from V and 5 bases from J, with 16 bases between. This CDR3 reads CASSDGGIGETQYF. The CDR3 nucleotides are TGCGCCAGCAGTGACGGGGGCATAGGGGAGACCCAGTACTTC.

This chain uses TRBV7-9 with TRBJ2-7; D possibly uses TRBD1 or TRBD2 (5 bases each). Germline V gene data show CDR1 as SEHNR and CDR2 as FQNEAQ (reference sequence). V was clipped by 5 bases and J by 7 bases, with 15 bases between them. The CDR3 is made up of 13 amino acids. CDR3 amino acids: CASSGAGDWEQYF. CDR3 in DNA: TGTGCCAGCAGCGGGGCCGGGGATTGGGAGCAGTACTTC.

The sample holds a few counts of this clonotype. The gene calls are TRBV7-3 and TRBJ2-5; 15 nucleotides align to TRBD2. V was pared by 5 bases and J by 5 bases, with 6 bases of the junction left unmatched. The CDR3 spans 16 residues. CDR1 is SGHTA and CDR2 is FQGTGA in the germline V gene. The CDR3 DNA is TGTGCCAGCAGCAAGGGACTAGCGGGAGGTGAGGAGACCCAGTACTTC. Amino acids: CASSKGLAGGEETQYF.

The V and J genes are TRBV24-1 and TRBJ2-3; D remains ambiguous. Germline-derived CDR1 and CDR2 are KGHDR and SFDVKD. Trimming stripped 7 bases from V and 1 base from J, with 8 bases between. The CDR3 has 13 amino acids. CDR3 in DNA: TGTGCCACCAGGAGGTCGGGCACAGATACGCAGTATTTT. Its protein is CATRRSGTDTQYF.

The table lists this clonotype with a few counts. V and J are TRBV5-1 and TRBJ2-2, with D maybe TRBD1 (6 bases). Germline V CDR1 and CDR2: SGHRS, YFSETQ. Trimming took off 4 bases at V and 0 bases at J, with 16 bases between the two ends. The CDR3 is 17 residues long. The CDR3 nucleotides are TGCGCCAGCAGCGTGGGGCCAGGACAGACGAACACCGGGGAGCTGTTTTTT. Protein: CASSVGPGQTNTGELFF.